Detailed here is one T cell receptor (beta chain). The data derive from a study of blood T cell repertoires in COVID-19. In the original processing: Researchers report that nucleated cell counts were estimated from reference gene primer amplification. The method was immunoSEQ multiplex PCR; TCRdb's version includes in-frame clones alone and lacks a portion of them. V, J and clone size derive from that table, while D and trimming were established from the DNA sequence. The table has roughly 200,000 clones, roughly 80% seen once. The CDR3 has 13 residues. Germline assignment: CDR1 MNHEY and CDR2 SVGAGI. V trimming: 7 bases; J trimming: 4 bases; junction bases outside the gene matches: 4.

This chain joins TRBV6-5 and TRBJ2-5, with 9 bases fitting TRBD1. The TCR comes from an elderly woman with acute or convalescent COVID-19. Input material: peripheral blood. For the CDR3, the DNA is TGTGCCAGCACCCTGACAGGGGGAGAGACCCAGTACTTC. Translated, it gives CASTLTGGETQYF.